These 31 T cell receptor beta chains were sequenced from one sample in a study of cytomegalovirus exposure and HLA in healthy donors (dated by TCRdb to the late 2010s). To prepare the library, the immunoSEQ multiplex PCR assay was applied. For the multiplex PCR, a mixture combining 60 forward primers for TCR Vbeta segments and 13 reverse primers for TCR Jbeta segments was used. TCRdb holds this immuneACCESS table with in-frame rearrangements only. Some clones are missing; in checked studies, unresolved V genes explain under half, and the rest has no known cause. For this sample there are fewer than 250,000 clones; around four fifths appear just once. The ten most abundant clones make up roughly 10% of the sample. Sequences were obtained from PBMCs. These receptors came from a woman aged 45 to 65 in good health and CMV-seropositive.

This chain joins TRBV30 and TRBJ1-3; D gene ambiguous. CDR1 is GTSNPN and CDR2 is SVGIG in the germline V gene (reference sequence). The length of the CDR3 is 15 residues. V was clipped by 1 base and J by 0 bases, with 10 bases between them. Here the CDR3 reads CAWSGSYHSGNTIYF. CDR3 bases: TGTGCCTGGAGTGGGTCCTATCACTCTGGAAACACCATATATTTT.

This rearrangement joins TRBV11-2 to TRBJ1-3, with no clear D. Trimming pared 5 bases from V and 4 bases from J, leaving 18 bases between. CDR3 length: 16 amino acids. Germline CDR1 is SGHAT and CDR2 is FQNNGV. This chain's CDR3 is CASSHEVWVQGNTIYF. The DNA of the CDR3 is TGTGCCAGCAGCCACGAGGTGTGGGTACAAGGAAACACCATATATTTT. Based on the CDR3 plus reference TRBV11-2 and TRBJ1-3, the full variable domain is EAGVAQSPRYKIIEKRQSVAFWCNPISGHATLYWYQQILGQGPKLLIQFQNNGVVDDSQLPKDRFSAERLKGVDSTLKIQPAKLEDSAVYLCASSHEVWVQGNTIYFGEGSWLTVV.

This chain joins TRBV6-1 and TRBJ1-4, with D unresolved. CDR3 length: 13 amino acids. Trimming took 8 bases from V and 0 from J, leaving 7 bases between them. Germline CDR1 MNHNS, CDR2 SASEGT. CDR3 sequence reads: CASWTATNEKLFF. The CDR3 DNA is TGTGCCAGCTGGACTGCAACTAATGAAAAACTGTTTTTT.

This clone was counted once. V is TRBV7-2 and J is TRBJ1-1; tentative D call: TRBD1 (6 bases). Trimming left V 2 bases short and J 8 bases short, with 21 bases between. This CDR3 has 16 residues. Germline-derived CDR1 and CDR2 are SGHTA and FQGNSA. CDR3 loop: CASSLIRIAGAFEAFF. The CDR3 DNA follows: TGTGCCAGCAGCTTAATCCGGATCGCGGGGGCGTTCGAAGCTTTCTTT.

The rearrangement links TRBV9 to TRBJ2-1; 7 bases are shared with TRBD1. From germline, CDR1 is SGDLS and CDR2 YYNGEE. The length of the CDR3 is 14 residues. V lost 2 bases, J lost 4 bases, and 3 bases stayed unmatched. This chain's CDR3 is CASSVGDSYNEQFF. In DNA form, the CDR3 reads TGTGCCAGCAGCGTGGGGGACAGTTACAATGAGCAGTTCTTC.

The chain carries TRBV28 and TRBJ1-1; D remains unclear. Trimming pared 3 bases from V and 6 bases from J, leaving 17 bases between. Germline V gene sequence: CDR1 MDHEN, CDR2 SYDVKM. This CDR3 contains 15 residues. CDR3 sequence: CASSFPRALGPEAFF. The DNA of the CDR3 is TGTGCCAGCAGTTTCCCCCGCGCTCTGGGCCCTGAAGCTTTCTTT.

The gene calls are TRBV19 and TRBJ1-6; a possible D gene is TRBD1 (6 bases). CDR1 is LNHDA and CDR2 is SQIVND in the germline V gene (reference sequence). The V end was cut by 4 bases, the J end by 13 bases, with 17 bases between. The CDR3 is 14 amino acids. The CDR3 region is CASSNRAQPLPLHF. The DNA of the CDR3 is TGTGCCAGTAGTAACAGGGCCCAACCGCTCCCCCTCCACTTT.

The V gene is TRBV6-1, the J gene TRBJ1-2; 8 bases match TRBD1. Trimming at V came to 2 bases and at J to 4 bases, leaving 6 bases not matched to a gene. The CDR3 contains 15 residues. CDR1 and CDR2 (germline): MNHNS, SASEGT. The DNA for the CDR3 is TGTGCCAGCAGTGAACAGGGACAGGCGGGCTATGGCTACACCTTC. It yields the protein CASSEQGQAGYGYTF.

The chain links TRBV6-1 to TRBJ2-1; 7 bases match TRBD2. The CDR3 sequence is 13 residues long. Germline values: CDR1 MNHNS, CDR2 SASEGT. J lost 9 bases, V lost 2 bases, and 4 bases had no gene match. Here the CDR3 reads CASSERGETEQFF. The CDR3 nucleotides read TGTGCCAGCAGTGAACGGGGGGAAACTGAGCAGTTCTTC.

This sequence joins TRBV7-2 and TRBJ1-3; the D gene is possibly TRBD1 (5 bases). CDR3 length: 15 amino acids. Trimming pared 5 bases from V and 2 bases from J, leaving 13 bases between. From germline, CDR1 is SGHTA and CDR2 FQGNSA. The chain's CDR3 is CASSPRGIAGNTIYF. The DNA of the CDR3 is TGTGCCAGCAGCCCTAGGGGTATCGCTGGAAACACCATATATTTT. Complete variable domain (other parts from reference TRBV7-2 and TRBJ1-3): GAGVSQSPSNKVTEKGKDVELRCDPISGHTALYWYRQSLGQGLEFLIYFQGNSAPDKSGLPSDRFSAERTGGSVSTLTIQRTQQEDSAVYLCASSPRGIAGNTIYFGEGSWLTVV.

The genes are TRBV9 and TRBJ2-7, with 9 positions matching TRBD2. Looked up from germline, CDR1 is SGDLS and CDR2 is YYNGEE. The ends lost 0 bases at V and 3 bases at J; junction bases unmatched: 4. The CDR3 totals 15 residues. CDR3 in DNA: TGTGCCAGCAGCGTAGGACCTAGCGGGGACTACGAGCAGTACTTC. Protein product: CASSVGPSGDYEQYF.

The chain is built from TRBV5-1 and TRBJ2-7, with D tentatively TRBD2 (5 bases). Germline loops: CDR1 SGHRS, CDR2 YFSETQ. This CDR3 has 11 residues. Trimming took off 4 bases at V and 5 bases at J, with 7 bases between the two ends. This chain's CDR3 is CASSAGDEQYF. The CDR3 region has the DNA TGCGCCAGCAGCGCGGGTGACGAGCAGTACTTC.

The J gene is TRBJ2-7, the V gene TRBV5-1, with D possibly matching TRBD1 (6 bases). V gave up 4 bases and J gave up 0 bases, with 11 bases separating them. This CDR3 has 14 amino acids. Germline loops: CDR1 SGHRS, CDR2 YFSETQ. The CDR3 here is CASSIMDSSYEQYF. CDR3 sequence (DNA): TGCGCCAGCAGCATCATGGACAGCTCCTACGAGCAGTACTTC. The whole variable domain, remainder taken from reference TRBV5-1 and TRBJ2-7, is KAGVTQTPRYLIKTRGQQVTLSCSPISGHRSVSWYQQTPGQGLQFLFEYFSETQRNKGNFPGRFSGRQFSNSRSEMNVSTLELGDSALYLCASSIMDSSYEQYFGPGTRLTVT.

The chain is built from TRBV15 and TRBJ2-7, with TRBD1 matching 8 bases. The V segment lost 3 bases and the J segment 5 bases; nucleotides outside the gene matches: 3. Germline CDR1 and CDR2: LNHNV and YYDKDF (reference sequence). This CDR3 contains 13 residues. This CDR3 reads CATSSRGLDEQYF. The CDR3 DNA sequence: TGTGCCACCAGCAGCAGGGGGCTTGACGAGCAGTACTTC.

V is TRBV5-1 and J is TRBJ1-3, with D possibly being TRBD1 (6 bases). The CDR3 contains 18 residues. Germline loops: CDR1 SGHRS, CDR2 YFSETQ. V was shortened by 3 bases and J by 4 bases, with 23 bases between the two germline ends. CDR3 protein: CASSSGRDIPTNGNTIYF. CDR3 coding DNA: TGCGCCAGCAGCTCGGGCCGGGACATTCCAACGAACGGAAACACCATATATTTT.

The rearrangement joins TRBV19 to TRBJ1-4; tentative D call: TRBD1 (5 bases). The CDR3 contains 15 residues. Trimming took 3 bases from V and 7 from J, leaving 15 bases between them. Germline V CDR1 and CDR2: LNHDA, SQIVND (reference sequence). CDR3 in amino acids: CASSIGKGIGEKLFF. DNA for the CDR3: TGTGCCAGTAGTATTGGTAAGGGGATCGGTGAAAAACTGTTTTTT.

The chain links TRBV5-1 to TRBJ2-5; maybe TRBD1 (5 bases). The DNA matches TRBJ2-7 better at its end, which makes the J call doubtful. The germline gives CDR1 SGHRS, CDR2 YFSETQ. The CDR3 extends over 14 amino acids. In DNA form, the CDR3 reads TGCGCCAGCAGCGCGGACAAACCTCCCTACGAGCAGTACTTC. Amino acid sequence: CASSADKPPYEQYF.

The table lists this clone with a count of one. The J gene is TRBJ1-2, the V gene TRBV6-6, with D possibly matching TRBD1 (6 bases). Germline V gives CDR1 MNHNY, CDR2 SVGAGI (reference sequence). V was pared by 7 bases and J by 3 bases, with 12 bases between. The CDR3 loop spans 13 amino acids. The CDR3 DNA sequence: TGTGCCAGCACTACCGGACAGCACTATGGCTACACCTTC. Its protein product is CASTTGQHYGYTF.

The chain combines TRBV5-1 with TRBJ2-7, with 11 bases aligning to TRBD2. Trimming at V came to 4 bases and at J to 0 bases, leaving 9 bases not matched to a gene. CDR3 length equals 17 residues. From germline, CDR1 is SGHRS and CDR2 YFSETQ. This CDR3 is CASSTGLAGHSSYEQYF. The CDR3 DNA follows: TGCGCCAGCAGCACCGGACTAGCGGGTCACAGCTCCTACGAGCAGTACTTC.

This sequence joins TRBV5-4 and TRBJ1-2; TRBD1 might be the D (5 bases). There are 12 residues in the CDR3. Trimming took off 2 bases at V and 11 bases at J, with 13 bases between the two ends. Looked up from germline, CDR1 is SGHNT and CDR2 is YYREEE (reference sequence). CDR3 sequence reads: CASSFERGGYTF. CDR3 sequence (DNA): TGTGCCAGCAGCTTTGAAAGGGGAGGATACACCTTC. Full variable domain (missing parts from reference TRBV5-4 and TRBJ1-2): ETGVTQSPTHLIKTRGQQVTLRCSSQSGHNTVSWYQQALGQGPQFIFQYYREEENGRGNFPPRFSGLQFPNYSSELNVNALELDDSALYLCASSFERGGYTFGSGTRLTVV.

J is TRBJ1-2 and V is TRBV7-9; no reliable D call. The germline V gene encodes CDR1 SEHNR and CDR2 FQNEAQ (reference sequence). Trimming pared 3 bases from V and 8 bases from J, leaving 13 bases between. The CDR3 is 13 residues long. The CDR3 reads CASSLGGSWGYTF. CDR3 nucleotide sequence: TGTGCCAGCAGCTTGGGAGGGAGTTGGGGCTACACCTTC.

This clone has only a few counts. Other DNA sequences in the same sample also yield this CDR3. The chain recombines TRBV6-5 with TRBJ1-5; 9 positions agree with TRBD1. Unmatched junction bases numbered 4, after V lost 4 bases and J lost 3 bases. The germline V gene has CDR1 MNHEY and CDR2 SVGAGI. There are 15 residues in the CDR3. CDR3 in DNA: TGTGCCAGCAGTTCGGACAGGGGAGACAATCAGCCCCAGCATTTT. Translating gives CASSSDRGDNQPQHF.

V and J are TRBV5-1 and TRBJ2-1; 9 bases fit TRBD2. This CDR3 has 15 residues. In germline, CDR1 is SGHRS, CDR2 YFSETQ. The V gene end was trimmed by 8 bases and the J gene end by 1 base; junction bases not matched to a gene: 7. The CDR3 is CASYSSGMSYNEQFF. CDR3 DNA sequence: TGCGCCAGTTATTCTAGCGGGATGTCCTACAATGAGCAGTTCTTC.

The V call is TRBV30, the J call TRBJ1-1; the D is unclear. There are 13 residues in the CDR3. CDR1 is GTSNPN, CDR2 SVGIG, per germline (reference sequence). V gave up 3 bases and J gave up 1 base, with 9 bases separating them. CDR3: CAWSPNRNTEAFF. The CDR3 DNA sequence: TGTGCCTGGAGCCCCAACAGGAACACTGAAGCTTTCTTT.

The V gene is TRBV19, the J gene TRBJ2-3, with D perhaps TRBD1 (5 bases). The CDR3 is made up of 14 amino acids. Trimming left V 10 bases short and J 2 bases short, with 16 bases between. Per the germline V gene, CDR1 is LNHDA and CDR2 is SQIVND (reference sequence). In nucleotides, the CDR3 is TGTGCCACCGGACGGCAGGGCCACACAGATACGCAGTATTTT. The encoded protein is CATGRQGHTDTQYF.

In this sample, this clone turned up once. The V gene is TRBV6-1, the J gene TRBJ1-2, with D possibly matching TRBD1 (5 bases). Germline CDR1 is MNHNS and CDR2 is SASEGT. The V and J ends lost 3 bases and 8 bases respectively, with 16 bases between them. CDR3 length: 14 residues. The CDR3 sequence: CASSDASLGGGYTF. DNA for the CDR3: TGTGCCAGCAGTGATGCTTCTCTTGGGGGGGGCTACACCTTC.

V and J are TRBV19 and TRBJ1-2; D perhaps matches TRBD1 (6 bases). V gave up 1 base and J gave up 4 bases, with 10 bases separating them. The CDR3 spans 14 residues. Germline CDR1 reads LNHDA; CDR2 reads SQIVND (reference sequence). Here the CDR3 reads CASSIGQVAYGYTF. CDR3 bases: TGTGCCAGTAGTATAGGACAGGTTGCCTATGGCTACACCTTC.

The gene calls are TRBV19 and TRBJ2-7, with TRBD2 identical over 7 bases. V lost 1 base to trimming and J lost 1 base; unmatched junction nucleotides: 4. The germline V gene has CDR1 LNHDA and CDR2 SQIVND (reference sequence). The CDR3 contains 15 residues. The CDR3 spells CASSIAGTTSYEQYF. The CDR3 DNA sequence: TGTGCCAGTAGTATAGCGGGGACTACTTCCTACGAGCAGTACTTC.

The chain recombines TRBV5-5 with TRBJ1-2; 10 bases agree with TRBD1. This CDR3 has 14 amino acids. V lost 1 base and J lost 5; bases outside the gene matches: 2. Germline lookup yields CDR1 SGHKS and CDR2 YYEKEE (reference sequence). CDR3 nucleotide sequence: TGTGCCAGCAGCTTGAGGACAGGGGGGTATGGCTACACCTTC. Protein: CASSLRTGGYGYTF.

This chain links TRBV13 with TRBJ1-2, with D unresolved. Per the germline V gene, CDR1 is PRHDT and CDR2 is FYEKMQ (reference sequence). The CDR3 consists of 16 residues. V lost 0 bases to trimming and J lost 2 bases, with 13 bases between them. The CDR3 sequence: CASSLGRNRRNYGYTF. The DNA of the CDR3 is TGTGCCAGCAGCTTAGGCCGTAACAGAAGGAACTATGGCTACACCTTC.

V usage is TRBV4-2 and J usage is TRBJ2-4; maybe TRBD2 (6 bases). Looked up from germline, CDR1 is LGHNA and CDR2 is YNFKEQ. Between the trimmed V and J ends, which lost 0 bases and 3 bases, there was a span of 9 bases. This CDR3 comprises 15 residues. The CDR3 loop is CASSQDAGSKNIQYF. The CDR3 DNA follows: TGTGCCAGCAGCCAAGACGCGGGGAGCAAAAACATTCAGTACTTC.